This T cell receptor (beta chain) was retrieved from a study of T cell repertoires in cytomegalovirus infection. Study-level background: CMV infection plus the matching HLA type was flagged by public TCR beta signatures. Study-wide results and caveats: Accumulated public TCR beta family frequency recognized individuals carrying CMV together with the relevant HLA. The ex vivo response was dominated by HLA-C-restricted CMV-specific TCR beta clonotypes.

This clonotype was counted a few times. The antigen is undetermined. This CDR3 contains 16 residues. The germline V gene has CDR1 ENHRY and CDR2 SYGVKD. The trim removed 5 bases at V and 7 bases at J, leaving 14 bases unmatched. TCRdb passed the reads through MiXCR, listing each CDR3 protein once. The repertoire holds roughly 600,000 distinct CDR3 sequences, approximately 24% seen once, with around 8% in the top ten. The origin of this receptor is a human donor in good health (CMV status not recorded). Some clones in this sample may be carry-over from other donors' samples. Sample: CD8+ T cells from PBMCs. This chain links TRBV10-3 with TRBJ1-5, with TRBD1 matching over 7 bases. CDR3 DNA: TGTGCCATCAGTACCGCCGAGGAGGGGGCTAGGCAGCCCCAGCATTTT. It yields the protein CAISTAEEGARQPQHF.